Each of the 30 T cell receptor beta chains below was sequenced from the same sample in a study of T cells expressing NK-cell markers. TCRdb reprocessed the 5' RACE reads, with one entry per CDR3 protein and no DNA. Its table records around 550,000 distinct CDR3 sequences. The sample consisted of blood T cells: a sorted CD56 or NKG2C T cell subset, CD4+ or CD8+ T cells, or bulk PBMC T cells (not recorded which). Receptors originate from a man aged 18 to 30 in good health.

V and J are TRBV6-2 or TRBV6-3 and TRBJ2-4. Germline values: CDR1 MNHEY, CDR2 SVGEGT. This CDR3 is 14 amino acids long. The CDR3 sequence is CASSYLGSENIQYF.

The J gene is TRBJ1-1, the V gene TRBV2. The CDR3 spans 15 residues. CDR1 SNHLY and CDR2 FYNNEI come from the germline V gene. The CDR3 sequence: CASSEGSGVGTEAFF.

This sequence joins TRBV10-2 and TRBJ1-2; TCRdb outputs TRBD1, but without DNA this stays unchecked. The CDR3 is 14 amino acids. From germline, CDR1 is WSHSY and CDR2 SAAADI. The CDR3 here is CASSESGTMSGYTF.

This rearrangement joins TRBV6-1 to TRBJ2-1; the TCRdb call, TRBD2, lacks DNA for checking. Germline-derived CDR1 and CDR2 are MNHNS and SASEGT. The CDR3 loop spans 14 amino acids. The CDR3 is CASSLAGADNEQFF.

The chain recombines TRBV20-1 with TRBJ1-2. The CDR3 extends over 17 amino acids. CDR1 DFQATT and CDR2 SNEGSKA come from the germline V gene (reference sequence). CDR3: CSARVLSGQGPSYGYTF.

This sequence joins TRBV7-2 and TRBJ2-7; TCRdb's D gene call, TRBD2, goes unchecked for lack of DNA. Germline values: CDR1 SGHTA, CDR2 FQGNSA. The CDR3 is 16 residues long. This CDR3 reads CASSPLRGVGQDEQYF.

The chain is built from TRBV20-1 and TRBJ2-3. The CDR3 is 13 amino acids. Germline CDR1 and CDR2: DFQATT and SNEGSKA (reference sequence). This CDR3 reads CSARDGVEDTQYF.

The CDR3 loop is CAWSVGPIQPTEAFF. This chain connects TRBV30 to TRBJ1-1; TCRdb selects TRBD1, and the lack of DNA leaves this call unchecked. The CDR3 has 15 amino acids. In germline, CDR1 is GTSNPN, CDR2 SVGIG (reference sequence).

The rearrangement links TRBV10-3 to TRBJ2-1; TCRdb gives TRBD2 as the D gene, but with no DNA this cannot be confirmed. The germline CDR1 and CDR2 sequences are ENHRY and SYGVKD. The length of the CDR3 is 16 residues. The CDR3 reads CAISGSPLAGDNEQFF.

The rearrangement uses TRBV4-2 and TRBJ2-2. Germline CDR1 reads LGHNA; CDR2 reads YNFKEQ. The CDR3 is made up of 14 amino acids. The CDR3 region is CASSPTENTGELFF.

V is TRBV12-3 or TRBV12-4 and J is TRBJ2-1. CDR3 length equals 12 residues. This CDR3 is CASSFSGTSTFF.

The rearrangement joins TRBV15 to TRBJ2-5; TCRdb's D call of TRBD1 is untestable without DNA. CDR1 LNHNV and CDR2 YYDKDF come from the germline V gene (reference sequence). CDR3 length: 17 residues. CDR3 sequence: CATSTVDRAEVKETQYF.

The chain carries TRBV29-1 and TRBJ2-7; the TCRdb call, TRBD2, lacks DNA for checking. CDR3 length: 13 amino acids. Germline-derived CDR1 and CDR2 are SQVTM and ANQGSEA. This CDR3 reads CSVGTKRSYEQYF.

The CDR3 region is CASSFDTYGEQFF. This sequence joins TRBV7-2 and TRBJ2-1. There are 13 residues in the CDR3. Germline V gene sequence: CDR1 SGHTA, CDR2 FQGNSA.

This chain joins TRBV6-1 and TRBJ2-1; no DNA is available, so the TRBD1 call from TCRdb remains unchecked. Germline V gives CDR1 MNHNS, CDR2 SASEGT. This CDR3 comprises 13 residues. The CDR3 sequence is CASRDRGYNEQFF.

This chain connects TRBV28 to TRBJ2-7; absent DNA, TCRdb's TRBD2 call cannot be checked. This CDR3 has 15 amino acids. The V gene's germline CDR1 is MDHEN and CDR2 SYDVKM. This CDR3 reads CASSLAGLGDYEQYF.

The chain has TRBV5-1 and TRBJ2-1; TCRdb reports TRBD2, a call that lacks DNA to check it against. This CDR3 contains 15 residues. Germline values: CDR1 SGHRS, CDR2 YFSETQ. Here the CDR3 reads CASSSAEGRGNEQFF.

This chain's CDR3 is CASSSDTNGNTDTQYF. The rearrangement links TRBV7-3 to TRBJ2-3. Germline V gene data show CDR1 as SGHTA and CDR2 as FQGTGA. The CDR3 consists of 16 residues. The full variable domain, with the rest looked up from reference TRBV7-3 and TRBJ2-3, is GAGVSQTPSNKVTEKGKYVELRCDPISGHTALYWYRQSLGQGPEFLIYFQGTGAADDSGLPNDRFFAVRPEGSVSTLKIQRTERGDSAVYLCASSSDTNGNTDTQYFGPGTRLTVL.

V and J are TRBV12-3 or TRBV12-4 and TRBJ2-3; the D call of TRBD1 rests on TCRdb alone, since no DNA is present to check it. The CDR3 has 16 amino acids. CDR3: CASSFSGGGSPDTQYF.

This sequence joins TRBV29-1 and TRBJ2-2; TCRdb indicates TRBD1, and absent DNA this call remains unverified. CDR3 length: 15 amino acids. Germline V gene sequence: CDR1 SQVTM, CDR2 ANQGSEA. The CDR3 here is CSVEEGRGGTGELFF.

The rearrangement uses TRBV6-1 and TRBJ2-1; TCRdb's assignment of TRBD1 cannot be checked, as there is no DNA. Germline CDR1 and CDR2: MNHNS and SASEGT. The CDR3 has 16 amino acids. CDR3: CASSPTLPRDRAEQFF.

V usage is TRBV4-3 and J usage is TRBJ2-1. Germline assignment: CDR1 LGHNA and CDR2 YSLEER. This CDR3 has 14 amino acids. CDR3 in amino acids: CASSQDSRYNEQFF.

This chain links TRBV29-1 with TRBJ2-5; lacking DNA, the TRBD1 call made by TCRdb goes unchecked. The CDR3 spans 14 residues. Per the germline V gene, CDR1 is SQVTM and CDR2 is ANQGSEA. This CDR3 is CSSGFRDNQETQYF.

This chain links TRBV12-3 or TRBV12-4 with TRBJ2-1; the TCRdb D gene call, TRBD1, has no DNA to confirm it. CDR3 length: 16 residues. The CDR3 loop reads CASSSTGDLSYNEQFF.

The CDR3 sequence is CASSFTLAGVDNEQFF. The chain joins TRBV7-9 to TRBJ2-1; the TRBD2 assignment by TCRdb is unverifiable without DNA. CDR1 and CDR2 from the germline V gene are SEHNR and FQNEAQ (reference sequence). This CDR3 contains 16 residues.

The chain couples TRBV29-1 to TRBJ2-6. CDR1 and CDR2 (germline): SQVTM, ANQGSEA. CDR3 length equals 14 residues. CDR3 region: CGVDGSSGANVLTF.

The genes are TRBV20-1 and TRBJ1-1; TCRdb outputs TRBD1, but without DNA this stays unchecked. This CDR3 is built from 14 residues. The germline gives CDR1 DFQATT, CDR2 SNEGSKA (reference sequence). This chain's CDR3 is CSAIQGGMNTEAFF.

This CDR3 reads CASSGDSHYEQYF. This sequence joins TRBV6-1 and TRBJ2-7; with no DNA, the TCRdb D assignment of TRBD1 cannot be verified. Germline CDR1 and CDR2: MNHNS and SASEGT. The CDR3 covers 13 residues.

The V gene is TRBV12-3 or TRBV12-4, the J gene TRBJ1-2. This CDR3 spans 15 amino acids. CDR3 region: CASSSEGIFVRGYTF.

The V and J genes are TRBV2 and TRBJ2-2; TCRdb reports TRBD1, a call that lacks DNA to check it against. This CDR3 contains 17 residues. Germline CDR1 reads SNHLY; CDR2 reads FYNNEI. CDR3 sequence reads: CASRNIATGWNTGELFF.